The 30 T cell receptor beta chains listed next were all sequenced from one sample in a study of CD8+ T cells in alopecia areata. RNA, once extracted, was reverse transcribed into cDNA for use as the sequencing template. TCRdb keeps only in-frame clones here, not all; method: immunoSEQ multiplex PCR. Among about 110,000 clones listed, 50% to 60% were seen once. Sequenced input: NKG2D-low CD8+ T cells sorted from blood. The receptors shown here come from a human donor with alopecia areata.

This clone has just a few counts. The chain is built from TRBV5-1 and TRBJ1-1; D is undetermined. This CDR3 is 14 amino acids long. The V end lost 5 bases, the J end lost 1 base, and 12 bases lay between the germline ends. Germline V gene data show CDR1 as SGHRS and CDR2 as YFSETQ. The DNA for the CDR3 is TGCGCCAGCAGGTTAGCCAAGGGGAACACTGAAGCTTTCTTT. Its protein product is CASRLAKGNTEAFF.

The chain employs TRBV6-5 and TRBJ2-7, with 7 bases aligning to TRBD1. The CDR3 totals 14 residues. Looked up from germline, CDR1 is MNHEY and CDR2 is SVGAGI. With 6 bases clipped from V and 5 bases from J, the junction kept 10 bases outside the gene matches. The CDR3: CASRETGKYHEQYF. CDR3 DNA sequence: TGTGCCAGCAGGGAGACAGGGAAGTACCACGAGCAGTACTTC.

A remark on this clone: The junction shows a germline mismatch at one end, possibly a read error. The gene calls are TRBV2 and TRBJ2-1; D remains unclear. The CDR3 spans 13 residues. Germline V gene sequence: CDR1 SNHLY, CDR2 FYNNEI. Here the CDR3 DNA reads TGTGCCAGCAGCGAAGACGGGTACAATGAGCAGTTCTTC. This codes for CASSEDGYNEQFF.

The chain has TRBV11-3 and TRBJ2-7; either TRBD1 or TRBD2 may supply D (5 bases each). The ends were cut back, 5 bases at V and 6 bases at J, with 20 bases in the middle. The germline gives CDR1 SGHNT, CDR2 YENEEA. This CDR3 has 15 amino acids. Written as DNA, the CDR3 is TGTGCCAGCAGCAGGACACACGGGACCGCTGGCGAGCAGTACTTC. Residues: CASSRTHGTAGEQYF.

A few counts support this clone. The junction and the germline gene differ at one end; a read error may be behind it. The rearrangement links TRBV2 to TRBJ2-7; the D is unclear. This CDR3 region has 11 residues. Per the germline V gene, CDR1 is SNHLY and CDR2 is FYNNEI. The CDR3 nucleotides are TGTGCCAGCAGCGAAGACAACCAGCAGTACTTC. This translates into CASSEDNQQYF.

The chain has TRBV7-9 and TRBJ2-7; D not certain. This CDR3 has 13 amino acids. Trimming cost V 3 bases and J 4 bases, with 10 bases left between them. CDR1 and CDR2 (germline): SEHNR, FQNEAQ (reference sequence). The CDR3 region is CASSFETYYEQYF. The DNA of the CDR3 is TGTGCCAGCAGCTTCGAGACTTATTACGAGCAGTACTTC.

In its sample, this clone was seen a few times. The gene calls are TRBV9 and TRBJ1-2; D is perhaps TRBD1 (6 bases). Trimming removed 6 bases from V and 8 bases from J, with 14 bases in between. The CDR3 has 12 residues. Germline V gene data show CDR1 as SGDLS and CDR2 as YYNGEE. The DNA for the CDR3 is TGTGCCAGCACCACAGGGATCTTCGGCTACACCTTC. Encoded protein: CASTTGIFGYTF. The complete variable domain, with remaining parts taken from reference TRBV9 and TRBJ1-2, reads DSGVTQTPKHLITATGQRVTLRCSPRSGDLSVYWYQQSLDQGLQFLIQYYNGEERAKGNILERFSAQQFPDLHSELNLSSLELGDSALYFCASTTGIFGYTFGSGTRLTVV.

V gene TRBV5-1 combines with J gene TRBJ2-1, with D possibly matching TRBD1 (6 bases). Trimming cost V 6 bases and J 9 bases, with 10 bases left between them. The CDR3 length is 11 residues. CDR1 SGHRS and CDR2 YFSETQ come from the germline V gene. The CDR3 nucleotides are TGCGCCAGCATGAAGGACAGTGAGCAGTTCTTC. Translated, it gives CASMKDSEQFF. The full variable domain, in which reference TRBV5-1 and TRBJ2-1 provide the parts outside the CDR3, is KAGVTQTPRYLIKTRGQQVTLSCSPISGHRSVSWYQQTPGQGLQFLFEYFSETQRNKGNFPGRFSGRQFSNSRSEMNVSTLELGDSALYLCASMKDSEQFFGPGTRLTVL.

The genes are TRBV5-1 and TRBJ2-7; 9 bases align to TRBD1. The CDR3 length is 15 residues. Germline CDR1 SGHRS, CDR2 YFSETQ. Trimming cost V 4 bases and J 0 bases; bases outside gene matches: 5. CDR3 in amino acids: CASSARDRASYEQYF. CDR3 DNA sequence: TGCGCCAGCAGCGCAAGGGACAGGGCCTCCTACGAGCAGTACTTC.

This clone was seen a handful of times. The chain carries TRBV5-1 and TRBJ2-5; 9 bases are a match to TRBD2. V was clipped by 4 bases and J by 4 bases; unmatched bases: 8. This CDR3 is built from 15 residues. Germline values: CDR1 SGHRS, CDR2 YFSETQ. The CDR3 sequence: CASSATSGLAETQYF. The CDR3 coding sequence is TGCGCCAGCAGCGCGACTAGCGGACTCGCAGAGACCCAGTACTTC.

This chain joins TRBV7-9 and TRBJ2-7; D is perhaps TRBD1 (7 bases). Trimming removed 6 bases from V and 6 bases from J, with 18 bases in between. Per the germline V gene, CDR1 is SEHNR and CDR2 is FQNEAQ (reference sequence). The CDR3 runs to 14 residues. CDR3 amino acids: CASSPPGGLREQYF. The CDR3 region has the DNA TGTGCCAGCAGTCCCCCAGGGGGGCTTCGCGAGCAGTACTTC.

The rearrangement uses TRBV25-1 and TRBJ1-1; the D is unclear. The V gene's germline CDR1 is MGHDK and CDR2 SYGVNS. CDR3 length: 14 amino acids. The V end lost 3 bases, the J end lost 1 base, and 9 bases lay between the germline ends. CDR3 sequence: CASSERWKNTEAFF. The CDR3 DNA sequence: TGTGCCAGCAGTGAGAGATGGAAGAACACTGAAGCTTTCTTT. Full variable domain (outside the CDR3, taken from reference TRBV25-1 and TRBJ1-1): EADIYQTPRYLVIGTGKKITLECSQTMGHDKMYWYQQDPGMELHLIHYSYGVNSTEKGDLSSESTVSRIRTEHFPLTLESARPSHTSQYLCASSERWKNTEAFFGQGTRLTVV.

The chain employs TRBV6-5 and TRBJ2-1; D gene unclear. The CDR3 runs 13 residues. Trimming took 0 bases from V and 6 from J, leaving 6 bases between them. Germline values: CDR1 MNHEY, CDR2 SVGAGI. In DNA form, the CDR3 reads TGTGCCAGCAGTTACTCGGAGTTCAATGAGCAGTTCTTC. Amino acids: CASSYSEFNEQFF.

The CDR3 DNA is TGTGCCAGTAGTATCCGGGGCTTGGGAGCTTTCTTT. Its protein product is CASSIRGLGAFF. The J gene is TRBJ1-1, the V gene TRBV19, with D perhaps TRBD1 (5 bases). Germline-derived CDR1 and CDR2 are LNHDA and SQIVND (reference sequence). Trimming shortened V by 3 bases and J by 10 bases, and 12 bases separated the two germline ends. There are 12 residues in the CDR3.

V usage is TRBV6-5 and J usage is TRBJ2-7; 9 bases line up with TRBD1. CDR3 length: 15 residues. Trimming cost V 6 bases and J 4 bases; bases outside gene matches: 10. The germline V gene has CDR1 MNHEY and CDR2 SVGAGI. CDR3 residues: CASSDGQGNGYEQYF. The CDR3 DNA sequence: TGTGCCAGCAGCGACGGACAGGGGAACGGATACGAGCAGTACTTC.

This sequence joins TRBV9 and TRBJ2-3; D is unclear. CDR1 and CDR2 from the germline V gene are SGDLS and YYNGEE. The CDR3 contains 13 residues. Trimming took off 3 bases at V and 3 bases at J, with 8 bases between the two ends. DNA for the CDR3: TGTGCCAGCAGCGACCGGGCAACAGATACGCAGTATTTT. As protein: CASSDRATDTQYF.

V and J are TRBV7-3 and TRBJ2-4, with D uncertain. V lost 0 bases and J 2 bases, leaving 8 bases between the germline ends. The CDR3 extends over 15 amino acids. Germline V gives CDR1 SGHTA, CDR2 FQGTGA. Here the CDR3 DNA reads TGTGCCAGCAGCTTAACTAGCAGCCCCAAAAACATTCAGTACTTC. This codes for CASSLTSSPKNIQYF.

This clone appeared a single time. The rearrangement links TRBV9 to TRBJ1-2; the D gene is possibly TRBD1 (6 bases). The germline gives CDR1 SGDLS, CDR2 YYNGEE. The CDR3 has 18 residues. V lost 4 bases to trimming and J lost 3 bases, with 25 bases between them. The CDR3 is CASSKTTNQRTEYYGYTF. In nucleotides, the CDR3 is TGTGCCAGCAGCAAAACTACCAATCAACGGACAGAGTACTATGGCTACACCTTC.

This clone was seen a few times. The V call is TRBV30, the J call TRBJ2-1; 9 positions agree with TRBD1. The trim removed 8 bases at V and 2 bases at J, leaving 10 bases unmatched. The germline gives CDR1 GTSNPN, CDR2 SVGIG (reference sequence). The CDR3 totals 15 residues. The DNA of the CDR3 is TGTGCCGGCGCGAACCGGGACAGGGCCTACAATGAGCAGTTCTTC. As protein: CAGANRDRAYNEQFF.

This chain uses TRBV12-5 with TRBJ2-3; D may be TRBD1 or TRBD2 (5 bases each). V was cut by 7 bases and J by 3 bases, with 17 bases left in between. The CDR3 sequence is 15 residues long. The germline V gene encodes CDR1 LGHNT and CDR2 FRNRAP. The CDR3 reads CASVRDPWRTDTQYF. The CDR3 DNA sequence: TGTGCTAGTGTCCGGGACCCATGGCGGACAGATACGCAGTATTTT.

This chain uses TRBV4-1 with TRBJ2-3; the D is unclear. This CDR3 spans 15 amino acids. The V end was cut by 2 bases, the J end by 0 bases, with 9 bases between. CDR1 and CDR2 (germline): MGHRA, YSYEKL. The CDR3 sequence: CASSQSGWSTDTQYF. The CDR3 nucleotides read TGCGCCAGCAGCCAAAGTGGCTGGAGCACAGATACGCAGTATTTT.

The chain employs TRBV27 and TRBJ2-7, with TRBD1 as a possible D gene (6 bases). The ends were cut back, 5 bases at V and 2 bases at J, with 13 bases in the middle. Germline V gene data show CDR1 as MNHEY and CDR2 as SMNVEV (reference sequence). The CDR3 is 14 residues long. In DNA form, the CDR3 reads TGTGCCAGCAGTCCAGGGGTGGCGGCCTACGAGCAGTACTTC. As protein: CASSPGVAAYEQYF.

This clone was observed a handful of times. The chain combines TRBV5-6 with TRBJ2-7; D might be TRBD2 (6 bases). Deletions cut 4 bases from V and 5 bases from J, with 10 bases between. Germline V lookup: CDR1 SGHDT, CDR2 YYEEEE. The CDR3 totals 12 residues. CDR3 residues: CASSPGDDEQYF. As DNA, the CDR3 is TGTGCCAGCAGCCCGGGGGACGACGAGCAGTACTTC.

The J gene is TRBJ2-7, the V gene TRBV4-2; 8 bases are shared with TRBD2. Germline CDR1 reads LGHNA; CDR2 reads YNFKEQ. The CDR3 has 15 residues. V lost 0 bases, J lost 0 bases, and 1 base stayed unmatched. CDR3 amino acids: CASSQDTSGSYEQYF. The CDR3 DNA reads TGTGCCAGCAGCCAAGATACTAGCGGCTCCTACGAGCAGTACTTC.

This clone turned up a few times. The rearrangement uses TRBV29-1 and TRBJ2-7; a possible D gene is TRBD2 (7 bases). V was pared by 4 bases and J by 2 bases, with 15 bases between. The CDR3 loop spans 14 amino acids. Germline V gene data show CDR1 as SQVTM and CDR2 as ANQGSEA. The CDR3 loop is CSVVRGAPTYEQYF. Written as DNA, the CDR3 is TGCAGCGTTGTTCGGGGGGCGCCGACCTACGAGCAGTACTTC.

The chain couples TRBV25-1 to TRBJ1-1; maybe TRBD1 (5 bases). CDR1 MGHDK and CDR2 SYGVNS come from the germline V gene. Trimming shortened V by 6 bases and J by 3 bases, and 14 bases separated the two germline ends. This CDR3 is 14 amino acids long. CDR3 bases: TGTGCCAGCAGGAGGCCGGGACTGCACACTGAAGCTTTCTTT. It translates to CASRRPGLHTEAFF.

The gene calls are TRBV16 and TRBJ1-1; 9 positions match TRBD1. Unmatched junction bases numbered 12, after V lost 6 bases and J lost 7 bases. The CDR3 sequence is 15 residues long. Per germline, CDR1 KGHSY and CDR2 FQNENV. The CDR3 nucleotides are TGTGCCAGCAGACCCCGGGACAGGGTCTTCAGTGAAGCTTTCTTT. It specifies CASRPRDRVFSEAFF. The entire variable domain, with the rest obtained from reference TRBV16 and TRBJ1-1, is as follows: GEEVAQTPKHLVRGEGQKAKLYCAPIKGHSYVFWYQQVLKNEFKFLISFQNENVFDETGMPKERFSAKCLPNSPCSLEIQATKLEDSAVYFCASRPRDRVFSEAFFGQGTRLTVV.

V and J are TRBV7-8 and TRBJ2-7; D uncertain. V lost 5 bases to trimming and J lost 1 base, with 18 bases between them. The CDR3 has 16 amino acids. Germline CDR1 reads SGHVS; CDR2 reads FQNEAQ. CDR3 sequence (DNA): TGTGCCAGCAGCCGACCTTTAGGGCTGGGGTCCTACGAGCAGTACTTC. Translating gives CASSRPLGLGSYEQYF.

The chain recombines TRBV13 with TRBJ1-5; D might be TRBD1 (5 bases). The CDR3 length is 14 residues. The V end lost 3 bases, the J end lost 5 bases, and 11 bases lay between the germline ends. Per germline, CDR1 PRHDT and CDR2 FYEKMQ (reference sequence). CDR3 sequence (DNA): TGTGCCAGCAGCTTTCAGGGCAGTGATCAGCCCCAGCATTTT. This encodes CASSFQGSDQPQHF.

Here the CDR3 reads CASSVEQVPYEQYF. Here the CDR3 DNA reads TGTGCCAGCAGCGTAGAACAGGTTCCCTACGAGCAGTACTTC. The chain recombines TRBV9 with TRBJ2-7; a weak D match, TRBD1 (5 bases). CDR1 SGDLS and CDR2 YYNGEE come from the germline V gene. Trimming removed 0 bases at V and 2 bases at J, with 9 bases between. This CDR3 region has 14 residues.